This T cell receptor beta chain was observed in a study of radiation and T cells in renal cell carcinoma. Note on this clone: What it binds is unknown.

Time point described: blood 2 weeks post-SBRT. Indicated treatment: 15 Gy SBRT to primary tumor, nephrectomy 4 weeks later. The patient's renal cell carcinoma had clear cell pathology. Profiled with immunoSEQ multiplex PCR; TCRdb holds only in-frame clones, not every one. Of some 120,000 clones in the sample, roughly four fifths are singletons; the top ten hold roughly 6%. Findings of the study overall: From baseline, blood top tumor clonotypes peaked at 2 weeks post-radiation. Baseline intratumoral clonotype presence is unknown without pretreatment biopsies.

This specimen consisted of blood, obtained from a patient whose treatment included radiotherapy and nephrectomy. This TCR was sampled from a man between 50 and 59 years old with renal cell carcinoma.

Written as DNA, the CDR3 is TGTGCCAGCAGCTTAAACAGGGGAGGGCCCAGACGAGATACGCAGTATTTT. It encodes CASSLNRGGPRRDTQYF. The rearrangement uses TRBV7-9 and TRBJ2-3; D may correspond to TRBD1 or TRBD2 (7 bases each). The length of the CDR3 is 17 residues. V was clipped by 2 bases and J by 5 bases, with 20 bases between them. Germline V gene sequence: CDR1 SEHNR, CDR2 FQNEAQ (reference sequence).